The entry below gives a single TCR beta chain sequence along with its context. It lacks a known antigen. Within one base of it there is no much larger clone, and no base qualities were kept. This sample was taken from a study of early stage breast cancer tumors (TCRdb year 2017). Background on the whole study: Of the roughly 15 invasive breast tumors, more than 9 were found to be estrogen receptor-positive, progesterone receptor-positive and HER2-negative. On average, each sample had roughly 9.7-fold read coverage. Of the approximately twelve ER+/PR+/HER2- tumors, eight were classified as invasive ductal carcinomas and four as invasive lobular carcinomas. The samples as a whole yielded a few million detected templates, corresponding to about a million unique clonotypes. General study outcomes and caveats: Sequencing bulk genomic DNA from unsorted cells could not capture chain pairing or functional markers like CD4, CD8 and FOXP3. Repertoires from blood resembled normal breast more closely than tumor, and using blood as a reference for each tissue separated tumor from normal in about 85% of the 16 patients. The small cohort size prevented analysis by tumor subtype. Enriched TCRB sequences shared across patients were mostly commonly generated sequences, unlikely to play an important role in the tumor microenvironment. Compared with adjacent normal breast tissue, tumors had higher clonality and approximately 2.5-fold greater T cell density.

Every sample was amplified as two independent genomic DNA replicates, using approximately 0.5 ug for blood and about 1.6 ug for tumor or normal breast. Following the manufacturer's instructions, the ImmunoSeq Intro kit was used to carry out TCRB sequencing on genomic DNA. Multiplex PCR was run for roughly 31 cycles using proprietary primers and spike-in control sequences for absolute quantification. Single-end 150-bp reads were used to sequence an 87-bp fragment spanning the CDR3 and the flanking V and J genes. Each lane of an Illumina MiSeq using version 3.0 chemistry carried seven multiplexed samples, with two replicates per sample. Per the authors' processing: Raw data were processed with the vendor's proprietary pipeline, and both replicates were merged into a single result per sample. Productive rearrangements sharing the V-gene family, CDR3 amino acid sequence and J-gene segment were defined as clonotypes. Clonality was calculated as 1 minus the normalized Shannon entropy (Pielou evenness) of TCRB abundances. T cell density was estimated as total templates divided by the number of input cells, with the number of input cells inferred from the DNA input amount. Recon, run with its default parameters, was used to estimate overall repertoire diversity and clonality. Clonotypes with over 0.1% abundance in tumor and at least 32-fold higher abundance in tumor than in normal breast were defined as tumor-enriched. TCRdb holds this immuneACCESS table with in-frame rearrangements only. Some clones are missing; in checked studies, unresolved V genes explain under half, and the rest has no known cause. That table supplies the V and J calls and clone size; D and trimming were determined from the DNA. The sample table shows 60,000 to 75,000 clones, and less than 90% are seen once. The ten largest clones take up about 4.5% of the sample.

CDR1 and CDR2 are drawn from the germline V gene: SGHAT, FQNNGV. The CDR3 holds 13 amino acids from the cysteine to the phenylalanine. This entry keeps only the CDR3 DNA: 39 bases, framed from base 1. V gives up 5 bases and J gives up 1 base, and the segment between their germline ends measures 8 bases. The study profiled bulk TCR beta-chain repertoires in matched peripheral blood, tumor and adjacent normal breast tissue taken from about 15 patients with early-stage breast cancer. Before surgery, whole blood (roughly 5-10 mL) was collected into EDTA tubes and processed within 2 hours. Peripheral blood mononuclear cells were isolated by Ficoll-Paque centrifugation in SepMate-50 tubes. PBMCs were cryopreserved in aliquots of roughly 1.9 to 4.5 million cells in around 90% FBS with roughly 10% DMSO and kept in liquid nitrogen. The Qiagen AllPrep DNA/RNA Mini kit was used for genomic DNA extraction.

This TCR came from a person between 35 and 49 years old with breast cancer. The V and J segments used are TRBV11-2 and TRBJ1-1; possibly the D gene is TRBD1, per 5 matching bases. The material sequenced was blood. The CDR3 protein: CASSRTKNTEAFF. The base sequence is TGTGCCAGCAGCCGGACAAAGAACACTGAAGCTTTCTTT.